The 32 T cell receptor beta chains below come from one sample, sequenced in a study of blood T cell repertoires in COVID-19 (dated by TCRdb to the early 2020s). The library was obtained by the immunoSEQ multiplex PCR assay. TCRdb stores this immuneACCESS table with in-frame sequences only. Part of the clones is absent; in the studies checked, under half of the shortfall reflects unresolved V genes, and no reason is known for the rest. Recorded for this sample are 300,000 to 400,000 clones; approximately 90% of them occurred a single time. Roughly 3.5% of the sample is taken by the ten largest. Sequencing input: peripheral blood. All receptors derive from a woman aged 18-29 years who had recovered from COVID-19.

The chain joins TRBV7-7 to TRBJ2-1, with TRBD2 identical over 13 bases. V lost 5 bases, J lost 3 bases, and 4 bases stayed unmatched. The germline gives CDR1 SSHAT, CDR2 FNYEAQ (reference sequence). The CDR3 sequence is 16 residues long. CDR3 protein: CASSQGLAGYYNEQFF. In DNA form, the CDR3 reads TGTGCCAGCAGCCAGGGACTAGCGGGGTACTACAATGAGCAGTTCTTC.

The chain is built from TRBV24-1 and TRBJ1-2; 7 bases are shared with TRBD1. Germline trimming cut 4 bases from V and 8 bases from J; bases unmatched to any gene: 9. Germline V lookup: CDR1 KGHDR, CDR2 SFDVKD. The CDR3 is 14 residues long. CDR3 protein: CATSETRTGSGYTF. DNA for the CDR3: TGTGCCACCAGTGAAACTAGGACAGGATCCGGCTACACCTTC.

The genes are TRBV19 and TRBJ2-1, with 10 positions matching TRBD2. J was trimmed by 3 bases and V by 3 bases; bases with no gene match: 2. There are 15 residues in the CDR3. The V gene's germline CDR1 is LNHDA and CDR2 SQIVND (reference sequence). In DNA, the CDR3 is TGTGCCAGTAGTATTTCTAGCGGGGGCTACAATGAGCAGTTCTTC. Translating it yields CASSISSGGYNEQFF.

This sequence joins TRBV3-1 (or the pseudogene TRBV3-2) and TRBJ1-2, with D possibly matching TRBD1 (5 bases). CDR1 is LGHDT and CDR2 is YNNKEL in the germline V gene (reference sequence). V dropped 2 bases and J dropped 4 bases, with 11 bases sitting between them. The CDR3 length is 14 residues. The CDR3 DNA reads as TGTGCCAGCAGCCAACGTAGGGGCGGCTATGGCTACACCTTC. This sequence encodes CASSQRRGGYGYTF.

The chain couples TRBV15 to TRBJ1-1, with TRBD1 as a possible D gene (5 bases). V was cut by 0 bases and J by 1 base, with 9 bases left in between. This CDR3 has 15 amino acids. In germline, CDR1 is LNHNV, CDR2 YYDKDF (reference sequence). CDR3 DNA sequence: TGTGCCACCAGCAGAGACAGGGCTAAGAACACTGAAGCTTTCTTT. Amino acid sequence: CATSRDRAKNTEAFF.

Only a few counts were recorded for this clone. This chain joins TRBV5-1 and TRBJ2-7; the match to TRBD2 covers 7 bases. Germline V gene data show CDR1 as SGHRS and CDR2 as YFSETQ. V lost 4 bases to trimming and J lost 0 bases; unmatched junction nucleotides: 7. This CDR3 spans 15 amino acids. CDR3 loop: CASSPGPSGSYEQYV. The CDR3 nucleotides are TGCGCCAGCAGCCCTGGCCCTAGCGGCTCCTACGAGCAGTACGTC.

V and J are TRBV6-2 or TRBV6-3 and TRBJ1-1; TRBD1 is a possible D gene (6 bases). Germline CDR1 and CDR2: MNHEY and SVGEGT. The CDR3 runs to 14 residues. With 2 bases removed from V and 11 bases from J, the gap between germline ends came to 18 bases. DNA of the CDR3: TGTGCCAGCAGTTACCAAGGGGGGGGCCTGGCGGCTTTCTTT. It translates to CASSYQGGGLAAFF.

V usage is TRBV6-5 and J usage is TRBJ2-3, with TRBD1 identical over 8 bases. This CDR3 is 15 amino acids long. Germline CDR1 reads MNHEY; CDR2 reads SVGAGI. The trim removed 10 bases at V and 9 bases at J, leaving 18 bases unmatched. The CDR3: CATWTGSDSSMTQYF. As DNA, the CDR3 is TGTGCCACGTGGACAGGGAGTGACTCCTCTATGACGCAGTATTTT.

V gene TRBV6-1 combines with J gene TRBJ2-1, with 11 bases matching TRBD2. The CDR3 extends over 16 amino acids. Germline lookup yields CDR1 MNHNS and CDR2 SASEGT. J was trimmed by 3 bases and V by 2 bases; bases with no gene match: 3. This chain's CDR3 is CASSETGTSGYNEQFF. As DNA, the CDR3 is TGTGCCAGCAGTGAAACCGGGACTAGCGGCTACAATGAGCAGTTCTTC.

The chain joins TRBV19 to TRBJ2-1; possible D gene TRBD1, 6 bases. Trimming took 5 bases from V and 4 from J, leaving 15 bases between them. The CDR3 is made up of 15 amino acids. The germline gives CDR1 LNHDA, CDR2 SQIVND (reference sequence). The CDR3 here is CASSFDRDKYNEQFF. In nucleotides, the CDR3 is TGTGCCAGTAGTTTCGATCGGGACAAATACAATGAGCAGTTCTTC.

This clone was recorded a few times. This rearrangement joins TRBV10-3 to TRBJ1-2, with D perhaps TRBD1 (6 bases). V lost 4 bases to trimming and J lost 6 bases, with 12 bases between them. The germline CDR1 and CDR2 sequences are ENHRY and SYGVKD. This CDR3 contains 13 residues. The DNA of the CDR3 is TGTGCCATCAGTGGGCAGGGGTATCATGGCTACACCTTC. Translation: CAISGQGYHGYTF.

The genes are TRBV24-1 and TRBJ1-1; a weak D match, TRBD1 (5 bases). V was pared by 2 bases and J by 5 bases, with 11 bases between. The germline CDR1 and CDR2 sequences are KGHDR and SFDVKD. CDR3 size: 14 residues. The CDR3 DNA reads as TGTGCCACCAGTGATTCGGGGGTTCGGACTGAAGCTTTCTTT. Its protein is CATSDSGVRTEAFF.

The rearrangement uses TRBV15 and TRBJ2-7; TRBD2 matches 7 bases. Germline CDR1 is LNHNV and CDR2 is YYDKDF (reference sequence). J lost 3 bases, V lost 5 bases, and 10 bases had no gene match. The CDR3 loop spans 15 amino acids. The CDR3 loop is CATSPRRREYYEQYV. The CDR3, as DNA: TGTGCCACCAGCCCTCGTAGGCGGGAGTACTACGAGCAGTACGTC.

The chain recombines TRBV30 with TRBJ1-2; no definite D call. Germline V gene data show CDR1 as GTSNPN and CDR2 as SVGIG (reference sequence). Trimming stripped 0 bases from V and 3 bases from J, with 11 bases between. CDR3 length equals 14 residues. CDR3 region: CAWSVRGFDYGYTF. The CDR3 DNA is TGTGCCTGGAGTGTTCGGGGATTCGACTATGGCTACACCTTC.

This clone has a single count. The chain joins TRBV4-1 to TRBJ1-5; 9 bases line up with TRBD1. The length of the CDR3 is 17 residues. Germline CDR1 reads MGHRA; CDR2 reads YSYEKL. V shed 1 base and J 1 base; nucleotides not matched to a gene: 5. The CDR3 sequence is CASSQGFGTGSNQPQHF. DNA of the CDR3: TGCGCCAGCAGCCAAGGTTTTGGGACAGGGAGCAATCAGCCCCAGCATTTT.

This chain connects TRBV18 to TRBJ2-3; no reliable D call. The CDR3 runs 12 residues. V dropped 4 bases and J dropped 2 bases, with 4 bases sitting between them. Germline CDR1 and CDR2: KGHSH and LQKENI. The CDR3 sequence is CASSRLTDTQYF. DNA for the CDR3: TGTGCCAGCTCACGTCTCACAGATACGCAGTATTTT. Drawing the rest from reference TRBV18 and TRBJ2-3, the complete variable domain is NAGVMQNPRHLVRRRGQEARLRCSPMKGHSHVYWYRQLPEEGLKFMVYLQKENIIDESGMPKERFSAEFPKEGPSILRIQQVVRGDSAAYFCASSRLTDTQYFGPGTRLTVL.

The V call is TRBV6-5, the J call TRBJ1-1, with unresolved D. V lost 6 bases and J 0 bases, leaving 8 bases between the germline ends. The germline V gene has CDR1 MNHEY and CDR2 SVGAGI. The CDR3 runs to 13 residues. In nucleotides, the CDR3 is TGTGCCAGCAGGGCAGAAATGAACACTGAAGCTTTCTTT. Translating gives CASRAEMNTEAFF.

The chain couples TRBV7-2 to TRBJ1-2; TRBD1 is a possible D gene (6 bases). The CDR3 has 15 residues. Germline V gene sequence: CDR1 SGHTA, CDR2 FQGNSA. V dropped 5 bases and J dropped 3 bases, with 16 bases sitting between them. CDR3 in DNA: TGTGCCAGCAGCATACAGGGCGGGCTTGACTATGGCTACACCTTC. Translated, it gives CASSIQGGLDYGYTF. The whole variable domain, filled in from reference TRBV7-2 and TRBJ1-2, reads GAGVSQSPSNKVTEKGKDVELRCDPISGHTALYWYRQSLGQGLEFLIYFQGNSAPDKSGLPSDRFSAERTGGSVSTLTIQRTQQEDSAVYLCASSIQGGLDYGYTFGSGTRLTVV.

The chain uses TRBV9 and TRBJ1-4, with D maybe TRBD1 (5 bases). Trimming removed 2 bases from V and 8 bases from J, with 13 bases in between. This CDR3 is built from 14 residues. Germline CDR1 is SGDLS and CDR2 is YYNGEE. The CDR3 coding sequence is TGTGCCAGCAGCGTCCAGCAGGGAAGAGAAAAACTGTTTTTT. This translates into CASSVQQGREKLFF.

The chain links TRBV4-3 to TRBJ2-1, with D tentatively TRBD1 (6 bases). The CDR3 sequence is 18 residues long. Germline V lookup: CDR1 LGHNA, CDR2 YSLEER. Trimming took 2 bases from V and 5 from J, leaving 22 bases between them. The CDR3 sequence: CASSQQHGVGAADNEQFF. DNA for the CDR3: TGCGCCAGCAGCCAACAACACGGGGTGGGGGCGGCGGACAATGAGCAGTTCTTC.

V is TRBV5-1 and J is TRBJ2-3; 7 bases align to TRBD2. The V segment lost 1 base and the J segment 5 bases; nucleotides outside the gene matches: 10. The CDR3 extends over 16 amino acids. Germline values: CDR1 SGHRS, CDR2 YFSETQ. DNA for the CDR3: TGCGCCAGCAGCTTGAACAGCGGGGCTTGGGTAGATACGCAGTATTTT. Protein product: CASSLNSGAWVDTQYF.

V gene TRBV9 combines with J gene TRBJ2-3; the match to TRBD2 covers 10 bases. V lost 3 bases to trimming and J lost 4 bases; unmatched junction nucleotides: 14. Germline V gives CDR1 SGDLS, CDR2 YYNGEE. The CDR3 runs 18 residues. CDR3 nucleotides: TGTGCCAGCAGCGGAGTCAATCTAGCGGGAGAAATATCAGATACGCAGTATTTT. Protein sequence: CASSGVNLAGEISDTQYF.

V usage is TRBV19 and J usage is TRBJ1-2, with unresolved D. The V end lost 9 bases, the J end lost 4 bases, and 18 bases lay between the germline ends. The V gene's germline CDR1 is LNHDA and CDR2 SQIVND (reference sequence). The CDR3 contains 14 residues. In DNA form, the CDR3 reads TGTGCCAGCGTTCCGAACGGTGCCCTCTATGGCTACACCTTC. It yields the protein CASVPNGALYGYTF.

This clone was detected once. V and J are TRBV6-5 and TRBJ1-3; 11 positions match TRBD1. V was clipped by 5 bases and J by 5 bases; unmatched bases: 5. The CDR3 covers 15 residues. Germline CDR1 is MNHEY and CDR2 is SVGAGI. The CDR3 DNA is TGTGCCAGCAGTCATCGGACAGGGGGCAGAAACACCATATATTTT. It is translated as CASSHRTGGRNTIYF.

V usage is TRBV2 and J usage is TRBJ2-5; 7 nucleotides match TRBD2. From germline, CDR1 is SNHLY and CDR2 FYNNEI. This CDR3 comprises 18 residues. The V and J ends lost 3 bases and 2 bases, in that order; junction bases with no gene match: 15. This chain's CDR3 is CASSEEEGPTSSQETQYF. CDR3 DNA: TGTGCCAGCAGTGAGGAGGAAGGACCGACTAGCAGTCAAGAGACCCAGTACTTC. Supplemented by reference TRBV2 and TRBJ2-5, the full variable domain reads EPEVTQTPSHQVTQMGQEVILRCVPISNHLYFYWYRQILGQKVEFLVSFYNNEISEKSEIFDDQFSVERPDGSNFTLKIRSTKLEDSAMYFCASSEEEGPTSSQETQYFGPGTRLLVL.

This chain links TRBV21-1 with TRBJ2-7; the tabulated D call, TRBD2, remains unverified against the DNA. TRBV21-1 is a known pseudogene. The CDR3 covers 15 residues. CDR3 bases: TGTGCCAGCAGCAAAGGGGAGGGCGGAACGTACGAGCAGTACGTC. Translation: CASSKGEGGTYEQYV.

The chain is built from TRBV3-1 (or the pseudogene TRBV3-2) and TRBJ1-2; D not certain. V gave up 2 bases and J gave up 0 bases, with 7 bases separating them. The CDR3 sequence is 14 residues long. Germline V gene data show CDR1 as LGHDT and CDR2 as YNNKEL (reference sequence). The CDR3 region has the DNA TGTGCCAGCAGCCAACGGGTAGCTAACTATGGCTACACCTTC. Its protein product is CASSQRVANYGYTF.

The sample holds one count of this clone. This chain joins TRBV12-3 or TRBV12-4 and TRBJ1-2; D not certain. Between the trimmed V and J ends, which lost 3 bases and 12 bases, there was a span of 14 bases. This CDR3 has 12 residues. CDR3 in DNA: TGTGCCAGCAGTTTTGGGCCGTCATTTAACACCTTC. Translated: CASSFGPSFNTF.

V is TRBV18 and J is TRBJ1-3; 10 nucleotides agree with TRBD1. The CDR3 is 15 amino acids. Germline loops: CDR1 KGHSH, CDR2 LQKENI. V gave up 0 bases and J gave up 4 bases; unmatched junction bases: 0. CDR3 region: CASSPPGQGGNTIYF. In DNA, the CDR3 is TGTGCCAGCTCACCACCGGGACAGGGGGGAAACACCATATATTTT.

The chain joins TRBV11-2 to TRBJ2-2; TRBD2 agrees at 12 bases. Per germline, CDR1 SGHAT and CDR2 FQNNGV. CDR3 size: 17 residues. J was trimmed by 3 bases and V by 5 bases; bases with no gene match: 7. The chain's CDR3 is CASSPRTSGTDTGELFF. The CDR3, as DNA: TGTGCCAGCAGCCCGCGGACTAGCGGGACTGACACCGGGGAGCTGTTTTTT.

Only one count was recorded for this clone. The CDR3 DNA reads as TGTGCCAGCAGCGTAGAGGACGGCGGGAGTGGGGTCTTGAATGAGCAGTTCTTC. It translates to CASSVEDGGSGVLNEQFF. The chain recombines TRBV9 with TRBJ2-1, with 7 positions matching TRBD2. From germline, CDR1 is SGDLS and CDR2 YYNGEE. The CDR3 contains 18 residues. V trimming: 0 bases; J trimming: 7 bases; junction bases outside the gene matches: 16.

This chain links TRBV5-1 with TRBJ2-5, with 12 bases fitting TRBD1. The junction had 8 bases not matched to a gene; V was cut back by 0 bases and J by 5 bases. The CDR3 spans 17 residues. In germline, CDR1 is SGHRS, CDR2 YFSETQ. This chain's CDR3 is CASSLARGQGADETQYF. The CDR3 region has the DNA TGCGCCAGCAGCTTGGCGCGGGGACAGGGGGCTGACGAGACCCAGTACTTC.